Each of the 4 T cell receptor beta chains below was sequenced from the same sample in a study of regulatory T cells in long-lasting Graves disease (dated by TCRdb to 2020 to 2022). The sample's time point label, in plain terms: newly diagnosed GD, antithyroid drugs for less than 3 months. For both TCR sequencing and RNA sequencing, RNA was extracted from PBMCs using TRIzol. Preparation of the library involved multiplex PCR. The run used an Illumina HiSeq 4000. To build TCR beta libraries, CDR3 regions were amplified by Arm-PCR using iRepertoire HTBI primers. The raw public data were reprocessed by TCRdb itself: fastp quality trimming at Q25, MiXCR clonotype calling, in-frame beta chains only. Every distinct CDR3 protein forms one entry, paired with its most common genes and DNA. The sample yields about 560,000 distinct CDR3 sequences; 15% to 20% were counted once. The ten largest clonotypes hold 9.5% to 15% of the sample.

These data were likewise used in another study, on T cells in Graves' hyperthyroidism and ophthalmopathy.

The source was peripheral blood mononuclear cells (PBMCs), collected at new diagnosis, from a patient treated with antithyroid drugs. The source is a man aged 18 to 29 with Graves disease. Donor details come from another sample of the same person, matched by shared clones.

The CDR3 here is CASSPLNQEKLFF. The CDR3 region has the DNA TGCGCCAGCAGCCCGCTGAATCAGGAAAAACTGTTTTTT. The J gene is TRBJ1-4, the V gene TRBV5-1; D is uncertain. The CDR3 extends over 13 amino acids. Trimming stripped 4 bases from V and 8 bases from J, with 12 bases between. CDR1 SGHRS and CDR2 YFSETQ come from the germline V gene. Using reference TRBV5-1 and TRBJ1-4 for the parts outside the CDR3, the full variable domain is KAGVTQTPRYLIKTRGQQVTLSCSPISGHRSVSWYQQTPGQGLQFLFEYFSETQRNKGNFPGRFSGRQFSNSRSEMNVSTLELGDSALYLCASSPLNQEKLFFGSGTQLSVL.

This clonotype was picked up a small number of times. The chain is built from TRBV3-1 and TRBJ1-4, with TRBD1 identical over 9 bases. CDR1 and CDR2 from the germline V gene are LGHDT and YNNKEL (reference sequence). This CDR3 spans 15 amino acids. J was trimmed by 8 bases and V by 2 bases; bases with no gene match: 6. CDR3 bases: TGTGCCAGCAGCCAACAAACAGGGGGCTGGGAAAAACTGTTTTTT. This sequence encodes CASSQQTGGWEKLFF.

V usage is TRBV6-2 or TRBV6-3 and J usage is TRBJ2-1, with 8 positions matching TRBD2. The tail of the sequence fits TRBJ2-5 better, so the J call may be wrong. The CDR3 is 17 residues long. The V gene's germline CDR1 is MNHEY and CDR2 SVGEGT. The CDR3 is CASSYSIREGKQETQYF. The CDR3 nucleotides read TGTGCCAGCAGTTACTCGATCCGGGAGGGGAAACAAGAGACCCAGTACTTC.

This rearrangement joins TRBV27 to TRBJ2-3; 12 nucleotides match TRBD2. The CDR3 loop spans 18 amino acids. Germline CDR1 and CDR2: MNHEY and SMNVEV (reference sequence). J lost 3 bases, V lost 1 base, and 8 bases had no gene match. The CDR3 is CASSLFSLTSGRTDTQYF. The CDR3 region has the DNA TGTGCCAGCAGTTTATTCTCCCTGACTAGCGGGAGAACAGATACGCAGTATTTT.